This T cell receptor (beta chain) is drawn from a study of neurological immune-mediated disorders. The cDNA was synthesized by 5'RACE incorporating 10-nucleotide random UMIs. The authors obtained over 170 million TCR-beta sequences from 15-18 subjects per sequencing run. TCRdb reanalysed the 5' RACE reads using MiXCR and keeps one entry per CDR3 protein. Counted here are about 48,000 distinct CDR3 sequences, 10% occurring once; the ten biggest clones make up 21%. This clonotype was picked up many times. No antigen is known for it. The study's findings and limits: HTLV-1-associated myelopathy had the most TCR clonal expansion, and multiple sclerosis had the least, less than healthy controls. Expanded clones shared no CDR3 amino acid sequences across subjects, suggesting private repertoires in all groups.

Material for sequencing was PBMCs. The receptor was isolated from a woman aged 40 to 50 with HTLV-1-associated myelopathy (HAM/TSP).

CDR3 sequence (DNA): TGTGCCAGCAGTGAACAGGGGGCCTACGAGCAGTACTTC. Its translation: CASSEQGAYEQYF. J is TRBJ2-7 and V is TRBV2, with TRBD1 identical over 7 bases. V dropped 2 bases and J dropped 2; count of bases not matched to a gene: 0. The germline V gene has CDR1 SNHLY and CDR2 FYNNEI. CDR3 length: 13 amino acids.